This entry describes one TCR beta chain. The source of the sample is a study of blood T cell repertoires in COVID-19. Method: immunoSEQ multiplex PCR; TCRdb's copy keeps in-frame clones and lacks some. The sample yields about 230,000 clones, about nine tenths seen once. Sequencing was performed on peripheral blood. This TCR came from a woman in her fifties or sixties with acute or convalescent COVID-19.

CDR3 residues: CASSQNQMNTEAFF. The CDR3 DNA is TGTGCCAGCAGCCAAAATCAGATGAACACTGAAGCTTTCTTT. The V call is TRBV6-6, the J call TRBJ1-1; D is ambiguous. Germline V CDR1 and CDR2: MNHNY, SVGAGI (reference sequence). The CDR3 loop spans 14 amino acids. V was cut by 6 bases and J by 0 bases, with 11 bases left in between.